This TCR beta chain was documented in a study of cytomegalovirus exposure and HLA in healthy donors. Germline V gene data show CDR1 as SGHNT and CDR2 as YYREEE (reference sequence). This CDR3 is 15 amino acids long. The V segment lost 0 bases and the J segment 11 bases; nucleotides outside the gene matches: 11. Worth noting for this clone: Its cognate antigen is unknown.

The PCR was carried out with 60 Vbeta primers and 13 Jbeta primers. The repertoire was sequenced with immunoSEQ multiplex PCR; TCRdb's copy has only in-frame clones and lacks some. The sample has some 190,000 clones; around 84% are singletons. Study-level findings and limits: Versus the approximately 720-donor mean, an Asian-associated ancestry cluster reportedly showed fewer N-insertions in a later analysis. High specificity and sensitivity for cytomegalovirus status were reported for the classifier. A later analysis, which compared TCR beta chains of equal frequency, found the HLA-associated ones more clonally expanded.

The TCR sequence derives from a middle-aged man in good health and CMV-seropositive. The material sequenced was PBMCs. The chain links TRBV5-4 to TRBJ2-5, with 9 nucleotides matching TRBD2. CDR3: CASSLGLAETWEQYF. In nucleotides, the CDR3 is TGTGCCAGCAGCTTGGGACTAGCGGAAACCTGGGAGCAGTACTTC.